The rows below give T cell receptor beta chains drawn from one sample of a study of blood T cell repertoires in COVID-19. The assay was immunoSEQ multiplex PCR, and TCRdb's table has in-frame clones only and misses some. The sample carries under 50,000 clones, 90% recorded once. The sample taken for sequencing was peripheral blood. The source of these receptors is a man in his 70s with active COVID-19. The CDR3 runs from the conserved cysteine through the conserved F or W. The order of the fields is clone size, J gene, D gene, V gene, CDR3 DNA, CDR3 protein. A D gene is named only where the DNA matches it firmly. Some rows have no size entry. The others give once, few or many, or a class for an expanded clone.

>.|TRBJ2-1|.|TRBV28
TGTGCCAGCAGTTTAGGGGGGAGCCCGCTAACTTACAATGAGCAGTTCTTC
CASSLGGSPLTYNEQFF
>.|TRBJ2-4|.|TRBV5-1
TGCGCCAGCAGCAAGCTGGCGGGCGTCGCCAAAAACATTCAGTACTTC
CASSKLAGVAKNIQYF
>.|TRBJ2-7|TRBD2|TRBV2
TGTGCCAGCAGTGAAGAAACTAGCGCCGCCTACGAGCAGTACTTC
CASSEETSAAYEQYF
>.|TRBJ2-1|.|TRBV28
TGTGCCAGCAGTTTAGTAGTGGTTGCGGGGCTTAACAATGAGCAGTTCTTC
CASSLVVVAGLNNEQFF
>.|TRBJ2-7|TRBD2|TRBV6-6
TGTGCCAGCAGTGTAGCGGGGGGCTCCTACGAGCAGTACTTC
CASSVAGGSYEQYF
>.|TRBJ2-3|TRBD1|TRBV5-4
TGTGCCAGCTACCAAAAGGGACAGGCGGCAGATACGCAGTATTTT
CASYQKGQAADTQYF
>.|TRBJ1-6|TRBD1|TRBV7-2
TGTGCCAGCAGCTTACGGATGCGCGGACAGGGAGGTTCACCCCTCCACTTT
CASSLRMRGQGGSPLHF
>.|TRBJ2-1|TRBD2|TRBV4-1
TGCGCCAGCAGCCACCACTCACTAGCGGGAGTAGACAATGAGCAGTTCTTC
CASSHHSLAGVDNEQFF
>once|TRBJ1-4|TRBD1|TRBV5-5
TGTGCCAGCAGCTTAGAGGACAGGGCTAGTGAAAAACTGTTTTTT
CASSLEDRASEKLFF
>.|TRBJ1-5|.|TRBV28
TGTGCCAGCAGCAACCGGGACACAAATTATCAGCCCCAGCATTTT
CASSNRDTNYQPQHF
>.|TRBJ2-7|.|TRBV6-2/TRBV6-3
TGTGCCAGCAGTTACTCGACTGACAGGCCCTGGGGTGAGCAGTACTTC
CASSYSTDRPWGEQYF
>once|TRBJ2-5|.|TRBV19
TGTGCCAGTAGCTATGTCGGGGTGTCGACCCAGTACTTC
CASSYVGVSTQYF
>.|TRBJ1-5|.|TRBV7-8
TGTGCCAGCAGCTCCTACAGGGTACGGCAGCCCCAGCATTTT
CASSSYRVRQPQHF
>.|TRBJ1-4|.|TRBV7-9
TGTGCCAGCAGCTTAGCGGAGGGGGAAAAACTGTTTTTT
CASSLAEGEKLFF
>.|TRBJ1-5|.|TRBV6-6
TGTGCCAGCACTATTTCTGGGCGTTTTAGTCAGCCCCAGCATTTT
CASTISGRFSQPQHF
>.|TRBJ2-7|TRBD2|TRBV7-2
TGTGCCAGCAGAAAAGGGACTAGCGGGGGTACCTACGAGCAGTACTTC
CASRKGTSGGTYEQYF
>.|TRBJ2-2|.|TRBV7-3
TGTGCCAGCAGCTTAACCGGCACACGGGGCGGGGAGCTGTTTTTT
CASSLTGTRGGELFF
>.|TRBJ1-1|.|TRBV24-1
TGTGCCACCAGTAATCGGGGGGGCCAGGAAGCTTTCTTT
CATSNRGGQEAFF